The rows below give T cell receptor beta chains drawn from one sample of a study of cytomegalovirus exposure and HLA in healthy donors. Measured with immunoSEQ multiplex PCR; TCRdb has only the in-frame clones, and not every one. The sample consists of 110,000 to 150,000 clones, 78% of them appearing once. The source material was PBMCs. These receptors all stem from a male donor in good health and CMV-seronegative. The CDR3 runs from the conserved cysteine through the conserved F or W.

J gene | CDR3 length | V gene | CDR3 protein
TRBJ1-1 | 13 | TRBV19 | CASADDRDTEAFF
TRBJ1-1 | 14 | TRBV7-3 | CASRVDRRNTEAFF
TRBJ2-2 | 16 | TRBV19 | CASKNTGGGITGELFF
TRBJ2-3 | 16 | TRBV7-6 | CASSLEASGSTDTQYF
TRBJ2-1 | 15 | TRBV7-3 | CASSPQGAQYNEQFF
TRBJ1-2 | 15 | TRBV5-1 | CASSFRTGSNYGYTF
TRBJ1-1 | 14 | TRBV6-5 | CASRKDRDAPEAFF
TRBJ2-6 | 19 | TRBV9 | CASSEWTGSETSGANVLTF
TRBJ1-1 | 17 | TRBV23-1 | CASSQSRTVRRFTEAFF
TRBJ1-1 | 15 | TRBV5-1 | CASSLAAGLTTEAFF
TRBJ1-4 | 16 | TRBV27 | CASSLTGRTTNEKLFF
TRBJ2-3 | 16 | TRBV5-6 | CASSLRLAGGTDTQYF
TRBJ2-5 | 17 | TRBV7-2 | CASSHTSGGANMKTQYF
TRBJ2-2 | 11 | TRBV19 | CASSTSGELFF
TRBJ1-1 | 16 | TRBV9 | CASSVEGRGRRSPAFF
TRBJ1-1 | 13 | TRBV10-3 | CASGGDGNTEAFF
TRBJ1-5 | 17 | TRBV18 | CASSQARRSTGSQPQHF
TRBJ1-2 | 15 | TRBV9 | CASSALRAGPYGYTF
TRBJ2-7 | 11 | TRBV6-5 | CASSFYYEQYF
TRBJ1-5 | 14 | TRBV7-9 | CASSLGTANQPQHF
TRBJ1-1 | 15 | TRBV6-5 | CASSTNRGPSTEAFF
TRBJ1-2 | 19 | TRBV12-5 | CASGLVLGSYIPSNYGYTF
TRBJ2-1 | 14 | TRBV5-6 | CASQAFSSYNEQFF